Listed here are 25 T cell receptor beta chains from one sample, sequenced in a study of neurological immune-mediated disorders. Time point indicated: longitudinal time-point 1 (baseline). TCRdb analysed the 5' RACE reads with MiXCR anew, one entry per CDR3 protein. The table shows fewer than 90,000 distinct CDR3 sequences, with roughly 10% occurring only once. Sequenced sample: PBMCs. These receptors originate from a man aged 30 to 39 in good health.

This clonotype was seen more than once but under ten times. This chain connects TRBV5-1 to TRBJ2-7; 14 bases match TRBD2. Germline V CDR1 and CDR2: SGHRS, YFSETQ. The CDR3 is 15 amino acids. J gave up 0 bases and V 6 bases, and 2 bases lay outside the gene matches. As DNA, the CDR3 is TGCGCCAGCACCGGACTAGCGGGAGGCTCCTACGAGCAGTACTTC. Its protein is CASTGLAGGSYEQYF.

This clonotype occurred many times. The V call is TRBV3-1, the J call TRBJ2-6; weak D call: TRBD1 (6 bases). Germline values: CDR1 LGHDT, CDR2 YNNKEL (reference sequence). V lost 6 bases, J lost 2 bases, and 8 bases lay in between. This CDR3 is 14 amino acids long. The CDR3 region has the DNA TGTGCCAGCAGGGACAGCGCTGGGGCCAACGTCCTGACTTTC. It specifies CASRDSAGANVLTF.

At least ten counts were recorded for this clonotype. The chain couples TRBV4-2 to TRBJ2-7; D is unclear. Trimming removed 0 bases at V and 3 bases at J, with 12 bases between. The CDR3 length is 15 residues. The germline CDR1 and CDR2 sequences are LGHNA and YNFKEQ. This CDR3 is CASSQDRQESYEQYF. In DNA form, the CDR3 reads TGTGCCAGCAGCCAAGATCGGCAGGAAAGCTACGAGCAGTACTTC.

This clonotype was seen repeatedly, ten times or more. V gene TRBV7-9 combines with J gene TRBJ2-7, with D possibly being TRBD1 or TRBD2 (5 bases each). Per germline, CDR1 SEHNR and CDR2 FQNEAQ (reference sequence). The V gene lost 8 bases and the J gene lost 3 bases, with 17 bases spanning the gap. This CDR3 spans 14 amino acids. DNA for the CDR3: TGTGCCAGCTCCGAGGGGACGAAACTCTACGAGCAGTACTTC. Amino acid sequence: CASSEGTKLYEQYF.

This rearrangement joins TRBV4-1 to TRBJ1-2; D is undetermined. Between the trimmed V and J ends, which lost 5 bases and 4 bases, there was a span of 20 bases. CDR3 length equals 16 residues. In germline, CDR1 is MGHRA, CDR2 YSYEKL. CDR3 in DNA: TGCGCCAGCAGCTCTATCCTCCGGAGTCCCAGCTATGGCTACACCTTC. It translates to CASSSILRSPSYGYTF.

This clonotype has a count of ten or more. The CDR3 DNA is TGTGCCAGCAGCCTCGGGACTAGGGGGTACAATGAGCAGTTCTTC. Translating gives CASSLGTRGYNEQFF. V gene TRBV3-1 combines with J gene TRBJ2-1; 8 bases line up with TRBD2. This CDR3 is 15 amino acids long. Germline loops: CDR1 LGHDT, CDR2 YNNKEL (reference sequence). V lost 4 bases and J lost 4; bases outside the gene matches: 6.

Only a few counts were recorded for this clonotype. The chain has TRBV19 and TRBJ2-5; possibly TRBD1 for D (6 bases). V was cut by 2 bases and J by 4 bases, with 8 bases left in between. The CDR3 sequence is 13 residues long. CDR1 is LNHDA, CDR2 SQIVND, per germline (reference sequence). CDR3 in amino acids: CASSILDRETQYF. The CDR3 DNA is TGTGCCAGTAGTATACTGGACAGAGAGACCCAGTACTTC.

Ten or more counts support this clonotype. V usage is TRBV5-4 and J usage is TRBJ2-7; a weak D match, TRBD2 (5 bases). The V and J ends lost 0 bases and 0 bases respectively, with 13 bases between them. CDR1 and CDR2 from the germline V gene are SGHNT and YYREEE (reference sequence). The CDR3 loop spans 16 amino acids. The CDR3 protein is CASSLGIRGSSYEQYF. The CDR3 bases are TGTGCCAGCAGCTTGGGGATTCGAGGGAGCTCCTACGAGCAGTACTTC. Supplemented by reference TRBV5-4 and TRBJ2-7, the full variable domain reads ETGVTQSPTHLIKTRGQQVTLRCSSQSGHNTVSWYQQALGQGPQFIFQYYREEENGRGNFPPRFSGLQFPNYSSELNVNALELDDSALYLCASSLGIRGSSYEQYFGPGTRLTVT.

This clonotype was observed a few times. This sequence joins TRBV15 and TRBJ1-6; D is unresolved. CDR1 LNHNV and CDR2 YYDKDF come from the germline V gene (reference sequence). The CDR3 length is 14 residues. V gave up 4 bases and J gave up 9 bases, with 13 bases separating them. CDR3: CATSISSSVSPLHF. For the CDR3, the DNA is TGTGCCACCAGCATATCTAGCAGCGTTTCACCCCTCCACTTT. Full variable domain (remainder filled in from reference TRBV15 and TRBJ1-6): DAMVIQNPRYQVTQFGKPVTLSCSQTLNHNVMYWYQQKSSQAPKLLFHYYDKDFNNEADTPDNFQSRRPNTSFCFLDIRSPGLGDTAMYLCATSISSSVSPLHFGNGTRLTVT.

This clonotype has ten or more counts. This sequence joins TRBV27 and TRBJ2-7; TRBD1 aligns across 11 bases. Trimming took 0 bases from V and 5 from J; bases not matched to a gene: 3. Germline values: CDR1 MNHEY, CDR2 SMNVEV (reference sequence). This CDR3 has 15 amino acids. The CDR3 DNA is TGTGCCAGCAGTTTATCGTGGACAGGGGGCGACGAGCAGTACTTC. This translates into CASSLSWTGGDEQYF.

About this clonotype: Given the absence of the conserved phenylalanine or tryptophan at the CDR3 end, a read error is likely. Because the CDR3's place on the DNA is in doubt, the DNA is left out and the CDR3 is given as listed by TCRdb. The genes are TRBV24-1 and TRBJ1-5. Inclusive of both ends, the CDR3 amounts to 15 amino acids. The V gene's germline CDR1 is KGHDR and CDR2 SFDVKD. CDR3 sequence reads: CATSDGLYSNQPQHL.

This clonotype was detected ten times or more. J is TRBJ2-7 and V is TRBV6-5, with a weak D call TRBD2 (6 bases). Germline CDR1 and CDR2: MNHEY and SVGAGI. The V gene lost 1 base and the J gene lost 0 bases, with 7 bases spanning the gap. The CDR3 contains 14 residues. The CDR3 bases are TGTGCCAGCAGTTACTACGGGAGCTCCTACGAGCAGTACTTC. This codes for CASSYYGSSYEQYF.

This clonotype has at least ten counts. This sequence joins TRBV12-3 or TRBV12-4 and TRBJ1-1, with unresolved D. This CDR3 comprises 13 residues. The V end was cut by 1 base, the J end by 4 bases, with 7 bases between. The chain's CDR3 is CASSLEGGTEAFF. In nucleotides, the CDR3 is TGTGCCAGCAGTTTAGAGGGCGGCACTGAAGCTTTCTTT.

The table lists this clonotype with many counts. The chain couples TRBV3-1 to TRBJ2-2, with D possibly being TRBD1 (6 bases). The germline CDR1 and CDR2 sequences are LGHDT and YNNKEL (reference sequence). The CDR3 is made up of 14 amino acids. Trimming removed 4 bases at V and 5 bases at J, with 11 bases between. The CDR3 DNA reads TGTGCCAGCAGCCCAAACAGGGTAACCGGGGAGCTGTTTTTT. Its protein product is CASSPNRVTGELFF. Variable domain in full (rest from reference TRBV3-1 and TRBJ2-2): DTAVSQTPKYLVTQMGNDKSIKCEQNLGHDTMYWYKQDSKKFLKIMFSYNNKELIINETVPNRFSPKSPDKAHLNLHINSLELGDSAVYFCASSPNRVTGELFFGEGSRLTVL.

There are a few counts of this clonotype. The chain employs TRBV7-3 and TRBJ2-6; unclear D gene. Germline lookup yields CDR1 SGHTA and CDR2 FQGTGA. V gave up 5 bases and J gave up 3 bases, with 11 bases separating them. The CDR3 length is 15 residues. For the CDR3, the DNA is TGTGCCAGCAGCCCTACGTGGGGTGGGGCCAACGTCCTGACTTTC. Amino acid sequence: CASSPTWGGANVLTF.

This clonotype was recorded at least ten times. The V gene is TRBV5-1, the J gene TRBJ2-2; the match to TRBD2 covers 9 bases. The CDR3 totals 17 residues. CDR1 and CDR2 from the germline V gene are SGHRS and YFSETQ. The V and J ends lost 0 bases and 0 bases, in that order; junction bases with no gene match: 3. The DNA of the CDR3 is TGCGCCAGCAGCTTGGCTAGCGGGACCGCGAACACCGGGGAGCTGTTTTTT. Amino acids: CASSLASGTANTGELFF.

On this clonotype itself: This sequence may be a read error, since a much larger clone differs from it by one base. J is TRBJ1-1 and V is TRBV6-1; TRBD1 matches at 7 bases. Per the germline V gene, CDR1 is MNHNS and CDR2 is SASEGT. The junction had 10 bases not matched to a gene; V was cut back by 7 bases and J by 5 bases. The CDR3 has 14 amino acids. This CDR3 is CASIQEGGGTEAFF. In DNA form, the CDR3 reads TGTGCCAGCATCCAGGAAGGGGGCGGGACTGAAGCTTTCTTT.

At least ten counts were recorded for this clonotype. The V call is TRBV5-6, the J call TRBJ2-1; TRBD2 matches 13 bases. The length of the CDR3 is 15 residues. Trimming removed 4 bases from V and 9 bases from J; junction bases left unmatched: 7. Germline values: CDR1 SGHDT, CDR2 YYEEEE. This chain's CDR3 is CASSPTSGRAGEQFF. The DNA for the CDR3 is TGTGCCAGCAGCCCAACTAGCGGGAGGGCGGGTGAGCAGTTCTTC.

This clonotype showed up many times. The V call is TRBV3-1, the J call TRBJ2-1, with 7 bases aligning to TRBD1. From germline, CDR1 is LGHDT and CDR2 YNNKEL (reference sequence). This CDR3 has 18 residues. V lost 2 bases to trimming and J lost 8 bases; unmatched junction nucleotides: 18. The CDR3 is CASSQRPYPGLTGDEQFF. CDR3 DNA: TGTGCCAGCAGCCAAAGACCTTACCCGGGCCTAACAGGGGATGAGCAGTTCTTC.

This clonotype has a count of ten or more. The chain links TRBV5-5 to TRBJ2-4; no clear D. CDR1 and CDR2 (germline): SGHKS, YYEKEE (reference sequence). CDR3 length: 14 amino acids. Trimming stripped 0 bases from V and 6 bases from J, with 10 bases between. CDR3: CASSLELSLNIQYF. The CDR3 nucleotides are TGTGCCAGCAGCTTGGAGCTCAGCTTAAACATTCAGTACTTC.

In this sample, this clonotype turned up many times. The CDR3 DNA is TGCGCCAGCAGCAGGGGACTAGCGGACACAGATACGCAGTATTTT. This translates into CASSRGLADTDTQYF. This chain links TRBV5-1 with TRBJ2-3; 11 nucleotides match TRBD2. Per the germline V gene, CDR1 is SGHRS and CDR2 is YFSETQ. The CDR3 contains 15 residues. The V and J ends lost 4 bases and 2 bases, in that order; junction bases with no gene match: 3. Filled out from reference TRBV5-1 and TRBJ2-3, the complete variable domain reads KAGVTQTPRYLIKTRGQQVTLSCSPISGHRSVSWYQQTPGQGLQFLFEYFSETQRNKGNFPGRFSGRQFSNSRSEMNVSTLELGDSALYLCASSRGLADTDTQYFGPGTRLTVL.

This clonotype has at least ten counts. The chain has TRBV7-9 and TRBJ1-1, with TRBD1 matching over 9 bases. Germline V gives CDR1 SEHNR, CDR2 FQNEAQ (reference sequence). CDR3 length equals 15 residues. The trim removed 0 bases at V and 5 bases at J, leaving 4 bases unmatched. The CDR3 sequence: CASSLAGTGKTEAFF. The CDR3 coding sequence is TGTGCCAGCAGCTTAGCCGGGACAGGGAAAACTGAAGCTTTCTTT.

CDR3 protein: CSVVPGVNTEAFF. DNA for the CDR3: TGCAGCGTTGTTCCAGGGGTGAACACTGAAGCTTTCTTT. V usage is TRBV29-1 and J usage is TRBJ1-1; possibly TRBD1 for D (6 bases). Germline lookup yields CDR1 SQVTM and CDR2 ANQGSEA. This CDR3 region has 13 residues. Trimming removed 4 bases at V and 0 bases at J, with 9 bases between.

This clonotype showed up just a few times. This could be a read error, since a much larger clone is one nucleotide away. CDR3 protein: CANSSGIYEQYF. The CDR3 coding sequence is TGTGCCAACAGTTCCGGGATATACGAGCAGTACTTC. The chain joins TRBV28 to TRBJ2-7; a possible D gene is TRBD2 (5 bases). Per the germline V gene, CDR1 is MDHEN and CDR2 is SYDVKM. The CDR3 covers 12 residues.

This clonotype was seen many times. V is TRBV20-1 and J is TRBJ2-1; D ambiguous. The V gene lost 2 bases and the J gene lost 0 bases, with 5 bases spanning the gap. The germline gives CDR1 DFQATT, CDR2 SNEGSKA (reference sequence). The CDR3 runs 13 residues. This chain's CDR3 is CSARTDSYNEQFF. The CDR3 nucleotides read TGCAGTGCTAGAACAGACTCCTACAATGAGCAGTTCTTC.